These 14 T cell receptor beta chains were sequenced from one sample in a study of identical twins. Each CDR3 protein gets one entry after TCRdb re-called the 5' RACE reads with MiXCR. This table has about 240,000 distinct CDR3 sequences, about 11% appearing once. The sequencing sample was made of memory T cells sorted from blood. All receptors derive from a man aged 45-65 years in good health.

The CDR3, as DNA: TGTGCCAGCAGCTTGGGGACAGGGGTGAGTTCCTATAATTCACCCCTCCACTTT. It translates to CASSLGTGVSSYNSPLHF. The J gene is TRBJ1-6, the V gene TRBV5-6; 9 positions match TRBD1. The CDR3 spans 18 residues. Germline lookup yields CDR1 SGHDT and CDR2 YYEEEE. The J segment lost 1 base and the V segment lost 0 bases, leaving 5 bases of the junction unmatched.

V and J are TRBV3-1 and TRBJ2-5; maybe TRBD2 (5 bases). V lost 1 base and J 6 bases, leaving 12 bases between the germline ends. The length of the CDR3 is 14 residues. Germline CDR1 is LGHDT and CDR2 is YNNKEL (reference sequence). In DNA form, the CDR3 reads TGTGCCAGCAGCCAAGGGTCTAGCCGACAGACCCAGTACTTC. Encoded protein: CASSQGSSRQTQYF.

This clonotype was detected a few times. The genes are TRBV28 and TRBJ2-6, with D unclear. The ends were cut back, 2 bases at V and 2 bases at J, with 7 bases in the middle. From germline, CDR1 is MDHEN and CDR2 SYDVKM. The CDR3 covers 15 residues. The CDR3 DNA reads TGTGCCAGCAGTTTAATCGGGCCTGGGGCCAACGTCCTGACTTTC. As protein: CASSLIGPGANVLTF.

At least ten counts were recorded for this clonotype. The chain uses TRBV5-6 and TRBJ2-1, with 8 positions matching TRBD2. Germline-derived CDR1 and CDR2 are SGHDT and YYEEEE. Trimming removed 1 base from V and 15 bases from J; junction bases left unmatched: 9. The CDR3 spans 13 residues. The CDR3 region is CASSLWPAGALFF. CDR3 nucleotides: TGTGCCAGCAGCTTGTGGCCAGCGGGAGCTCTGTTCTTC.

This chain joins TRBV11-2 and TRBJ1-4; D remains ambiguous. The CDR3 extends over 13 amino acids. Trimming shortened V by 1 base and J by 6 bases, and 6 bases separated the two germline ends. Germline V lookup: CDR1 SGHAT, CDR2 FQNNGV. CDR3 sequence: CASSLGADEKLFF. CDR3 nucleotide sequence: TGTGCCAGCAGCTTAGGGGCAGATGAAAAACTGTTTTTT.

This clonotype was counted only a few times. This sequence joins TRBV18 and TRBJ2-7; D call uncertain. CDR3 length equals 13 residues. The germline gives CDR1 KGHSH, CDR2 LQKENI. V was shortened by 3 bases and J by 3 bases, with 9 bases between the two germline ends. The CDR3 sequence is CASSPNAYYEQYF. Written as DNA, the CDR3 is TGTGCCAGCTCACCGAACGCATACTACGAGCAGTACTTC.

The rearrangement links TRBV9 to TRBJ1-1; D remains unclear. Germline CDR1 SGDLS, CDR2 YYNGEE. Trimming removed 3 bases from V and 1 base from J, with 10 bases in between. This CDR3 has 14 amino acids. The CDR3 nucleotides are TGTGCCAGCAGCGAGGAATGGGAGAACACTGAAGCTTTCTTT. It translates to CASSEEWENTEAFF.

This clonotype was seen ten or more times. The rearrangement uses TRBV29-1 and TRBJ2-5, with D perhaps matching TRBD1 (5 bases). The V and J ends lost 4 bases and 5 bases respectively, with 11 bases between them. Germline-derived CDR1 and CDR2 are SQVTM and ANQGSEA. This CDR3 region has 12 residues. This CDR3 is CSVAATVETQYF. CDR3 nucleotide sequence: TGCAGCGTTGCTGCGACAGTTGAGACCCAGTACTTC.

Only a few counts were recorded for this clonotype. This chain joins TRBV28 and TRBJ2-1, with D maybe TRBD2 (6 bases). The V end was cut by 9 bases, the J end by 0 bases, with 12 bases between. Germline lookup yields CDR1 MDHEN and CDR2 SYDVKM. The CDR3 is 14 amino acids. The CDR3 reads CASGSGSSYNEQFF. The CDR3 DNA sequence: TGTGCCAGTGGTAGCGGTAGCTCCTACAATGAGCAGTTCTTC.

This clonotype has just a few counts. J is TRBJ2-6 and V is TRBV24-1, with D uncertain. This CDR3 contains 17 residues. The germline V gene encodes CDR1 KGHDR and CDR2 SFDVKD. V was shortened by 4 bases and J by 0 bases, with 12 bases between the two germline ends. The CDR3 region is CATSDPGRGSGANVLTF. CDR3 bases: TGTGCCACCAGTGACCCGGGCCGCGGCTCTGGGGCCAACGTCCTGACTTTC.

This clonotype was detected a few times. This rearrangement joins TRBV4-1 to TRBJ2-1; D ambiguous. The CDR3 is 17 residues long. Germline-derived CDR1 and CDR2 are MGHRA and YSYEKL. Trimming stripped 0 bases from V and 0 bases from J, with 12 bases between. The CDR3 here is CASSQDIGTFSYNEQFF. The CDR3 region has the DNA TGCGCCAGCAGCCAAGATATAGGTACTTTCTCCTACAATGAGCAGTTCTTC.

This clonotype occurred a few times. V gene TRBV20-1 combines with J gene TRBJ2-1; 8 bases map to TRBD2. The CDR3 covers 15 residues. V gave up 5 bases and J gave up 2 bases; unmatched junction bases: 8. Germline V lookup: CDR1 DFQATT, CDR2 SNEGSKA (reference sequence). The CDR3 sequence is CSALRGSGTYNEQFF. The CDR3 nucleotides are TGCAGTGCTCTGAGGGGTAGCGGGACCTACAATGAGCAGTTCTTC.

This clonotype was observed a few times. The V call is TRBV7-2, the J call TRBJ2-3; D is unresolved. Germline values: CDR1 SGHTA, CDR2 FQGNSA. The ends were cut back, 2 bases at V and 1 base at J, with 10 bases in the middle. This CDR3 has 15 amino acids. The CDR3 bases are TGTGCCAGCAGCTTATCCTCTGTCGGCACAGATACGCAGTATTTT. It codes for CASSLSSVGTDTQYF.

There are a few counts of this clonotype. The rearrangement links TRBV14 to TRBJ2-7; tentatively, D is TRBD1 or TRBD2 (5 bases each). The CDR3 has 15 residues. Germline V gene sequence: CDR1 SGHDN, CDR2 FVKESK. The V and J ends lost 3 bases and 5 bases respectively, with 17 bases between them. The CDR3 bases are TGTGCCAGCAGCCAGTGGGGGATGGTCGGAGACGAGCAGTACTTC. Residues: CASSQWGMVGDEQYF.